This passage covers 3 T cell receptor beta chains from one sample sequenced in a study of blood T cell repertoires in COVID-19. Clones were read by immunoSEQ multiplex PCR, and TCRdb kept only the in-frame ones, dropping some. The data hold about 120,000 clones, with around 88% observed a single time. The source material was peripheral blood. All receptors derive from a human donor with acute or convalescent COVID-19. The donor label of this sample is uncertain.

The chain recombines TRBV18 with TRBJ1-2; D is ambiguous. CDR1 is KGHSH, CDR2 LQKENI, per germline. This CDR3 contains 12 residues. Trimming removed 2 bases at V and 10 bases at J, with 11 bases between. CDR3 amino acids: CASSPGEGDYTF. The CDR3 region has the DNA TGTGCCAGCTCACCAGGGGAGGGAGACTACACCTTC. Using reference TRBV18 and TRBJ1-2 for the parts outside the CDR3, the full variable domain is NAGVMQNPRHLVRRRGQEARLRCSPMKGHSHVYWYRQLPEEGLKFMVYLQKENIIDESGMPKERFSAEFPKEGPSILRIQQVVRGDSAAYFCASSPGEGDYTFGSGTRLTVV.

V gene TRBV4-3 combines with J gene TRBJ1-2; D possibly corresponds to TRBD1 (5 bases). V lost 0 bases, J lost 0 bases, and 14 bases lay in between. The CDR3 is 17 amino acids. Germline V gives CDR1 LGHNA, CDR2 YSLEER. CDR3 DNA sequence: TGCGCCAGCAGCCAAGATACAGGAAAGCCCTCTAACTATGGCTACACCTTC. Protein: CASSQDTGKPSNYGYTF.

V and J are TRBV5-4 and TRBJ2-3; 11 nucleotides agree with TRBD2. The CDR3 has 16 residues. From germline, CDR1 is SGHNT and CDR2 YYREEE (reference sequence). The V and J ends lost 4 bases and 0 bases, in that order; junction bases with no gene match: 4. This CDR3 is CASSVGTSGSTDTQYF. Written as DNA, the CDR3 is TGTGCCAGCAGCGTCGGGACTAGCGGAAGCACAGATACGCAGTATTTT.